The 25 T cell receptor beta chains in this list originate from one sample, sequenced in a study of identifying expanded T cells in peripheral blood. The repertoire was sequenced with immunoSEQ multiplex PCR; TCRdb's copy has only in-frame clones and lacks some. In the table there are around 94,000 clones, roughly 85% of which are singletons. Sequences were obtained from blood. Source of these receptors: a person aged 18 to 75 in good health.

The V gene is TRBV2, the J gene TRBJ1-2; D remains unclear. V was clipped by 1 base and J by 6 bases, with 15 bases between them. This CDR3 spans 15 amino acids. Germline values: CDR1 SNHLY, CDR2 FYNNEI. CDR3 sequence: CASSEDRSRGNGYTF. The CDR3 nucleotides read TGTGCCAGCAGTGAAGACAGATCAAGAGGAAATGGCTACACCTTC.

This clone has just a few counts. The rearrangement joins TRBV18 to TRBJ2-3; no definite D call. Trimming stripped 0 bases from V and 2 bases from J, with 3 bases between. Germline V gene sequence: CDR1 KGHSH, CDR2 LQKENI. The length of the CDR3 is 13 residues. This chain's CDR3 is CASSPPTTDTQYF. CDR3 coding DNA: TGTGCCAGCTCACCACCTACCACAGATACGCAGTATTTT. Full variable domain (remainder filled in from reference TRBV18 and TRBJ2-3): NAGVMQNPRHLVRRRGQEARLRCSPMKGHSHVYWYRQLPEEGLKFMVYLQKENIIDESGMPKERFSAEFPKEGPSILRIQQVVRGDSAAYFCASSPPTTDTQYFGPGTRLTVL.

This chain links TRBV14 with TRBJ1-1; D uncertain. Germline lookup yields CDR1 SGHDN and CDR2 FVKESK. This CDR3 is built from 14 residues. The V end lost 4 bases, the J end lost 0 bases, and 9 bases lay between the germline ends. CDR3 region: CASSRPGMNTEAFF. In nucleotides, the CDR3 is TGTGCCAGCAGCCGTCCGGGAATGAACACTGAAGCTTTCTTT.

A single count supports this clone. The chain combines TRBV6-1 with TRBJ1-1, with D unresolved. The V gene lost 6 bases and the J gene lost 7 bases, with 15 bases spanning the gap. From germline, CDR1 is MNHNS and CDR2 SASEGT. CDR3 length equals 13 residues. The CDR3 here is CASRLDLDREAFF. The CDR3 bases are TGTGCCAGCAGATTGGACCTGGACCGTGAAGCTTTCTTT.

V gene TRBV30 combines with J gene TRBJ1-6, with 8 bases aligning to TRBD1. The CDR3 sequence is 15 residues long. V lost 4 bases and J lost 4; bases outside the gene matches: 6. Germline V gene sequence: CDR1 GTSNPN, CDR2 SVGIG (reference sequence). CDR3 amino acids: CAWIAGGYYNSPLHF. CDR3 bases: TGTGCCTGGATAGCAGGGGGCTATTATAATTCACCCCTCCACTTT. Complete variable domain (other parts from reference TRBV30 and TRBJ1-6): SQTIHQWPATLVQPVGSPLSLECTVEGTSNPNLYWYRQAAGRGLQLLFYSVGIGQISSEVPQNLSASRPQDRQFILSSKKLLLSDSGFYLCAWIAGGYYNSPLHFGNGTRLTVT.

The chain joins TRBV23-1 to TRBJ2-5; D remains ambiguous. TRBV23-1 is designated an ORF whose function remains uncertain. The CDR3 is made up of 14 amino acids. V was clipped by 4 bases and J by 1 base, with 10 bases between them. The CDR3 coding sequence is TGCGCCAGCAGTCCACCAAACCCCCAAGAGACCCAGTACTTC. It encodes CASSPPNPQETQYF.

The rearrangement links TRBV27 to TRBJ2-1; the D gene is possibly TRBD2 (5 bases). Germline V gives CDR1 MNHEY, CDR2 SMNVEV (reference sequence). The CDR3 has 15 amino acids. V dropped 5 bases and J dropped 5 bases, with 16 bases sitting between them. The CDR3: CASSATMRRNNEQFF. CDR3 coding DNA: TGTGCCAGCAGTGCGACTATGCGGAGAAACAATGAGCAGTTCTTC.

This clone came up once. V gene TRBV5-1 combines with J gene TRBJ2-5, with a weak D call TRBD2 (5 bases). Per the germline V gene, CDR1 is SGHRS and CDR2 is YFSETQ. The CDR3 covers 15 residues. Trimming took off 4 bases at V and 1 base at J, with 14 bases between the two ends. CDR3 DNA: TGCGCCAGCAGCAAAAGACCCGAGGGCCAAGAGACCCAGTACTTC. Translated, it gives CASSKRPEGQETQYF.

This chain joins TRBV29-1 and TRBJ1-2; TRBD1 might be the D (5 bases). The CDR3 is made up of 15 amino acids. The germline CDR1 and CDR2 sequences are SQVTM and ANQGSEA. Trimming cost V 0 bases and J 5 bases, with 16 bases left between them. CDR3 sequence: CSVEDRRGPLYGYTF. In nucleotides, the CDR3 is TGCAGCGTTGAAGATCGGCGGGGACCGCTATATGGCTACACCTTC.

The gene calls are TRBV13 and TRBJ1-1; 7 bases line up with TRBD1. CDR1 is PRHDT, CDR2 FYEKMQ, per germline (reference sequence). V trimming: 5 bases; J trimming: 1 base; junction bases outside the gene matches: 7. CDR3 length: 15 amino acids. CDR3 amino acids: CASSPWGTANTEAFF. In nucleotides, the CDR3 is TGTGCCAGCAGCCCCTGGGGGACAGCGAACACTGAAGCTTTCTTT.

This clone showed up just a few times. The chain carries TRBV5-4 and TRBJ2-6; D is unresolved. The CDR3 contains 13 residues. The V gene's germline CDR1 is SGHNT and CDR2 YYREEE (reference sequence). Trimming removed 4 bases from V and 0 bases from J, with 2 bases in between. CDR3 region: CASSGSGANVLTF. Written as DNA, the CDR3 is TGTGCCAGCAGCGGCTCTGGGGCCAACGTCCTGACTTTC.

J is TRBJ2-3 and V is TRBV7-2; 8 bases align to TRBD2. The CDR3 is made up of 17 amino acids. Looked up from germline, CDR1 is SGHTA and CDR2 is FQGNSA. With V trimmed by 2 bases and J by 1 base, 8 bases remained unmatched. The CDR3 DNA reads as TGTGCCAGCAGCTTAACTGCGCGGGGGGAGGGCACAGATACGCAGTATTTT. This codes for CASSLTARGEGTDTQYF.

This clone was seen a few times. DNA for the CDR3: TGTGCCAGTAGTAAAGCCTCTGGACAGATGAACACTGAAGCTTTCTTT. Encoded protein: CASSKASGQMNTEAFF. The chain has TRBV19 and TRBJ1-1; a weak D match, TRBD1 (6 bases). There are 16 residues in the CDR3. V was clipped by 4 bases and J by 0 bases, with 15 bases between them. Germline V gene lookup returns CDR1 LNHDA and CDR2 SQIVND (reference sequence).

The chain carries TRBV12-2 and TRBJ1-1. TRBV12-2 is recorded as a pseudogene. The CDR3 consists of 20 residues. Written as DNA, the CDR3 is TGTGCAAGTCGCTTACGGGGGCCCACCTTCTTTCAGTCCCCGTGGACTGAAGCTTTCTTT. Protein product: CASRLRGPTFFQSPWTEAFF.

The chain carries TRBV7-9 and TRBJ2-5; D is unresolved. Trimming shortened V by 4 bases and J by 4 bases, and 16 bases separated the two germline ends. This CDR3 is 15 amino acids long. Germline V CDR1 and CDR2: SEHNR, FQNEAQ (reference sequence). The CDR3 DNA follows: TGTGCCAGCAGCTCCATAACTCAGAAGGGAGAGACCCAGTACTTC. Encoded protein: CASSSITQKGETQYF.

The J gene is TRBJ2-5, the V gene TRBV5-4; D ambiguous. This CDR3 has 14 residues. Trimming took 0 bases from V and 6 from J, leaving 12 bases between them. Germline V gene sequence: CDR1 SGHNT, CDR2 YYREEE (reference sequence). In DNA, the CDR3 is TGTGCCAGCAGCTTGGAAGGGATAGGGAAGACCCAGTACTTC. This sequence encodes CASSLEGIGKTQYF.

The V call is TRBV18, the J call TRBJ1-1; D gene uncertain. Germline V gene sequence: CDR1 KGHSH, CDR2 LQKENI. The CDR3 spans 14 residues. V lost 1 base and J lost 4, with 10 bases in between. The CDR3 loop reads CASSPQGRVTEAFF. CDR3 bases: TGTGCCAGCTCACCACAAGGGAGGGTCACTGAAGCTTTCTTT.

The V gene is TRBV29-1, the J gene TRBJ1-4; possibly TRBD1 for D (5 bases). The CDR3 runs 13 residues. The V and J ends lost 3 bases and 16 bases respectively, with 21 bases between them. Germline V lookup: CDR1 SQVTM, CDR2 ANQGSEA. CDR3 coding DNA: TGCAGCGTTGATTCGGGGCCCCTAGGAGAAGAGTTTTTT. Translation: CSVDSGPLGEEFF.

CDR3 in amino acids: CASSLTGGGMNTEAFF. The CDR3 coding sequence is TGTGCCAGCAGCTTGACAGGGGGCGGAATGAACACTGAAGCTTTCTTT. The chain couples TRBV6-4 to TRBJ1-1, with 10 bases aligning to TRBD1. Germline values: CDR1 MRHNA, CDR2 SNTAGT. Losses at the gene ends were 6 bases for V and 0 bases for J; bases not matched to a gene: 7. The CDR3 has 16 amino acids.

The V call is TRBV29-1, the J call TRBJ1-2, with a possible D match to TRBD1 (6 bases). Trimming removed 5 bases at V and 6 bases at J, with 10 bases between. Germline CDR1 SQVTM, CDR2 ANQGSEA. The CDR3 has 11 amino acids. CDR3 region: CSVTGSHGYTF. CDR3 sequence (DNA): TGCAGCGTTACAGGGTCCCATGGCTACACCTTC.

This clone has only one observation. V and J are TRBV30 and TRBJ1-2; D is perhaps TRBD1 (5 bases). Trimming took off 4 bases at V and 6 bases at J, with 12 bases between the two ends. Per germline, CDR1 GTSNPN and CDR2 SVGIG (reference sequence). The CDR3 length is 12 residues. The CDR3 here is CAWMRQGDGYTF. The CDR3 DNA sequence: TGTGCCTGGATGAGGCAGGGCGATGGCTACACCTTC.

The V and J genes are TRBV6-5 and TRBJ1-4; maybe TRBD1 (5 bases). V gave up 6 bases and J gave up 4 bases, with 12 bases separating them. The CDR3 spans 14 residues. Germline V gives CDR1 MNHEY, CDR2 SVGAGI. The CDR3 loop is CASRLQGVNEKLFF. In DNA form, the CDR3 reads TGTGCCAGCAGGCTCCAGGGAGTTAATGAAAAACTGTTTTTT.

This sequence joins TRBV10-3 and TRBJ1-5; D is uncertain. Germline CDR1 and CDR2: ENHRY and SYGVKD. The CDR3 covers 13 residues. Between the trimmed V and J ends, which lost 4 bases and 6 bases, there was a span of 10 bases. The DNA of the CDR3 is TGTGCCATCAGTGTGGGATCCGGTCAGCCCCAGCATTTT. Its translation: CAISVGSGQPQHF.

The genes are TRBV5-4 and TRBJ2-7; possibly TRBD1 for D (6 bases). V lost 2 bases, J lost 1 base, and 7 bases lay in between. Per germline, CDR1 SGHNT and CDR2 YYREEE (reference sequence). CDR3 length: 13 amino acids. In DNA, the CDR3 is TGTGCCAGCAGCTTTGACAGGTCCTACGAGCAGTACTTC. Translated, it gives CASSFDRSYEQYF.

This clone was seen just once. This chain uses TRBV7-6 with TRBJ1-1, with TRBD1 as a possible D gene (5 bases). The CDR3 has 18 amino acids. Germline CDR1 reads SGHVS; CDR2 reads FNYEAQ. The germline V and J ends were trimmed by 1 base and 3 bases, with 21 bases remaining between them. The CDR3 sequence is CASSLGAGSSWSDTEAFF. As DNA, the CDR3 is TGTGCCAGCAGCTTAGGAGCAGGGAGTAGTTGGTCCGACACTGAAGCTTTCTTT.